This paragraph covers one T cell receptor beta chain sequence. These data are taken from a study of blood T cell repertoires in COVID-19. Study context: Whether acute or convalescent, the COVID-19 samples came from the United States, Italy and Spain. PBMCs, B-cell-depleted T cells, or T cells were the source of the cDNA or gDNA that made up the material.

As originally analysed: Reference gene primers were amplified, and this amplification served to estimate nucleated cell counts. Assay: immunoSEQ multiplex PCR; the TCRdb copy retains only in-frame clones and omits some. V, J and clone size are taken as reported in that table, and D and trimming were inferred from the DNA itself. The sample yields some 250,000 clones, about 87% seen once. Germline V gene sequence: CDR1 KGHDR, CDR2 SFDVKD. This CDR3 is built from 15 residues. Losses at the gene ends were 7 bases for V and 8 bases for J; bases not matched to a gene: 10. V is TRBV24-1 and J is TRBJ1-2; 12 bases line up with TRBD1. The receptor was derived from a woman aged 65 to 85 with active or convalescent COVID-19. Material: peripheral blood. CDR3: CATSASGQGAGGYTF. In DNA, the CDR3 is TGTGCCACCAGCGCCTCGGGACAGGGGGCGGGGGGCTACACCTTC.